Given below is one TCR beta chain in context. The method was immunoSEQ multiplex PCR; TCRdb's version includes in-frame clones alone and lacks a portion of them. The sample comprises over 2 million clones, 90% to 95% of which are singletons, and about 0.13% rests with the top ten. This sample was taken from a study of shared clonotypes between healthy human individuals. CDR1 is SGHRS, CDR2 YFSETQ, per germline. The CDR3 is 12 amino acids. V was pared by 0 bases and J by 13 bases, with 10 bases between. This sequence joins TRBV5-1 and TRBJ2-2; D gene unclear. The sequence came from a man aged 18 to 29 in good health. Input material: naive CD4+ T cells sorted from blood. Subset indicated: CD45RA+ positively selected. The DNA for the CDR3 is TGCGCCAGCAGCTTGGAGGGTGAATGGCTGTTTTTT. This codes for CASSLEGEWLFF.